The clone carrying this T cell receptor beta chain was counted only a few times. The data were taken from a study of CD8 T cells in ankylosing spondylitis. The CDR3 is made up of 13 amino acids. Unmatched junction bases numbered 7, after V lost 5 bases and J lost 10 bases. Germline CDR1 and CDR2: SGHTA and FQGNSA. TCRdb called the 5' RACE reads again in MiXCR, with one record for every CDR3 protein. Of 210,000 or so distinct CDR3 sequences in the sample, 25% to 30% were seen once. The sequenced sample was blood, either unsorted or a sorted T cell fraction (not recorded which). The chain uses TRBV7-2 and TRBJ2-1, with 8 nucleotides matching TRBD2. The clonotype originates from a male donor with ankylosing spondylitis or in good health (not recorded which). In DNA form, the CDR3 reads TGTGCCAGCAGCGGACGGGGGGGAGGCGAGCAGTTCTTC. Its protein is CASSGRGGGEQFF.